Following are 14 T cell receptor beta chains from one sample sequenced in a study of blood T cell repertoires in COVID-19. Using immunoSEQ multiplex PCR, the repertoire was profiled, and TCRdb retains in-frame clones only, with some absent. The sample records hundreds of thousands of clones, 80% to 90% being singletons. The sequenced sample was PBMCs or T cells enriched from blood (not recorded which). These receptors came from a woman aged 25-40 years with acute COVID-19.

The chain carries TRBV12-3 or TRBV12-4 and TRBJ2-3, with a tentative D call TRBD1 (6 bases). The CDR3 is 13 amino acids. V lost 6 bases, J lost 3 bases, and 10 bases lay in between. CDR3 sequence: CASRLGQTDTQYF. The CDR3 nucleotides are TGTGCCAGCAGACTCGGACAGACAGATACGCAGTATTTT.

The CDR3 bases are TGCAGCGGTGAGACAGGGCTGTTGGAGACCCAGTACTTC. This encodes CSGETGLLETQYF. This chain connects TRBV29-1 to TRBJ2-5, with 7 positions matching TRBD1. V trimming: 7 bases; J trimming: 5 bases; junction bases outside the gene matches: 10. The CDR3 is 13 residues long. Germline V lookup: CDR1 SQVTM, CDR2 ANQGSEA.

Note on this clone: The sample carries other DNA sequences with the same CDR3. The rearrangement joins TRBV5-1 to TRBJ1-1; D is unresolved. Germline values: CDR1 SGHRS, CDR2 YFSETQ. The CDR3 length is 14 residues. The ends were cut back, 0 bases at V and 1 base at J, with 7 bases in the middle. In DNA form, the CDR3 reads TGCGCCAGCAGCTTGGACACCCCGAACACTGAAGCTTTCTTT. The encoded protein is CASSLDTPNTEAFF.

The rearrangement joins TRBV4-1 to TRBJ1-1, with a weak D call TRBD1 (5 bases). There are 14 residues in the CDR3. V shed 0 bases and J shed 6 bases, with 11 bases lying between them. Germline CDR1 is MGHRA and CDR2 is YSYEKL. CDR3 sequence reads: CASSQEGGWAEAFF. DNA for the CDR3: TGCGCCAGCAGCCAAGAGGGGGGTTGGGCTGAAGCTTTCTTT.

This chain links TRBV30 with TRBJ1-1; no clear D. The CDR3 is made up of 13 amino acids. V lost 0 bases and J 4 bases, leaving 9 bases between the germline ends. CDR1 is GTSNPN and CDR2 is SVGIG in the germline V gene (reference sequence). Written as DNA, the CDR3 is TGTGCCTGGAGTGTAATGGAGGCCACTGAAGCTTTCTTT. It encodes CAWSVMEATEAFF.

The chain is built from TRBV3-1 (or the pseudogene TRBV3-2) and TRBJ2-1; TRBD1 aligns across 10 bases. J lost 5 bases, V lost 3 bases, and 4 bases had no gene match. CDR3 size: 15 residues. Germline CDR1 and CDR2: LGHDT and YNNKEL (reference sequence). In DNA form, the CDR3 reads TGTGCCAGCAGCCAGACAGGGGGCATCCACAATGAGCAGTTCTTC. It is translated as CASSQTGGIHNEQFF.

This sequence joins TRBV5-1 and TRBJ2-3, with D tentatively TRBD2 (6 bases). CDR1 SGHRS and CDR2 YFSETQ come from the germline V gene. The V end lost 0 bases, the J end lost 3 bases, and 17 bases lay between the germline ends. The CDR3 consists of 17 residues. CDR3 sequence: CASSLVGGPLQTDTQYF. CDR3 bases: TGCGCCAGCAGCTTGGTGGGAGGACCGCTCCAGACAGATACGCAGTATTTT.

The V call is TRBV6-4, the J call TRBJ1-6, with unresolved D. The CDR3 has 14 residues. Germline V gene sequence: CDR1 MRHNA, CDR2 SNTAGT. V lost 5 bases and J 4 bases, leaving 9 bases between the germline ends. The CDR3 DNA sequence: TGTGCCAGCAGTCGGGGTGAATATAATTCACCCCTCCACTTT. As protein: CASSRGEYNSPLHF.

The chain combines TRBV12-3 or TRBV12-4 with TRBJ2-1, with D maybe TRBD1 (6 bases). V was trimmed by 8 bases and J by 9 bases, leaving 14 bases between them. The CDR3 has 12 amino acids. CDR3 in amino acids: CASGGLGGEQFF. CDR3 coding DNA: TGTGCCAGCGGGGGCCTAGGGGGTGAGCAGTTCTTC.

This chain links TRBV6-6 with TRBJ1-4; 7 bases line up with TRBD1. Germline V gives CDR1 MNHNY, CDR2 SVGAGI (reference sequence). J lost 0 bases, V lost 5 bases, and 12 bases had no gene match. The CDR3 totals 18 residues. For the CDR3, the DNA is TGTGCCAGCAGTCCGCGCGGGACAGCCGAAGCAACTAATGAAAAACTGTTTTTT. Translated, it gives CASSPRGTAEATNEKLFF.

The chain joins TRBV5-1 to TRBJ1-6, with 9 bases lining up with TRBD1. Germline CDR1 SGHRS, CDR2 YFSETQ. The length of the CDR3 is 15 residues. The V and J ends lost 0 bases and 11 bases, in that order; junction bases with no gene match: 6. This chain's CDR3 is CASSLAHGQGTPLHF. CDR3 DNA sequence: TGCGCCAGCAGCTTGGCCCACGGACAGGGGACACCCCTCCACTTT.

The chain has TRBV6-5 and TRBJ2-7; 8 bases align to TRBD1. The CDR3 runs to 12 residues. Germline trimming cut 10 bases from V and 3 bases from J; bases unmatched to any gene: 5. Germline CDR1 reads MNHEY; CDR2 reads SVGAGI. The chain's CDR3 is CATYRGNYEQYF. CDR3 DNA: TGTGCCACCTACAGGGGGAACTACGAGCAGTACTTC.

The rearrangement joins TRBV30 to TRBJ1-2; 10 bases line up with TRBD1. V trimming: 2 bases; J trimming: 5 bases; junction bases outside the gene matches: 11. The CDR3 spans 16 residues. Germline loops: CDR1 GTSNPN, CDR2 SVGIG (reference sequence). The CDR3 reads CAWSSRAGTGVYGYTF. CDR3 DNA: TGTGCCTGGAGTTCCCGAGCCGGGACAGGGGTTTATGGCTACACCTTC.

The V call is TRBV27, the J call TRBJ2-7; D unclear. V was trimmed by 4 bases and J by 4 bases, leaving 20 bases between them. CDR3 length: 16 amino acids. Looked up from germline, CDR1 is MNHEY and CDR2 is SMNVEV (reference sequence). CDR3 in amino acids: CASSYVLTEPPYEQYF. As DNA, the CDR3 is TGTGCCAGCAGTTATGTGTTGACTGAACCTCCTTACGAGCAGTACTTC.